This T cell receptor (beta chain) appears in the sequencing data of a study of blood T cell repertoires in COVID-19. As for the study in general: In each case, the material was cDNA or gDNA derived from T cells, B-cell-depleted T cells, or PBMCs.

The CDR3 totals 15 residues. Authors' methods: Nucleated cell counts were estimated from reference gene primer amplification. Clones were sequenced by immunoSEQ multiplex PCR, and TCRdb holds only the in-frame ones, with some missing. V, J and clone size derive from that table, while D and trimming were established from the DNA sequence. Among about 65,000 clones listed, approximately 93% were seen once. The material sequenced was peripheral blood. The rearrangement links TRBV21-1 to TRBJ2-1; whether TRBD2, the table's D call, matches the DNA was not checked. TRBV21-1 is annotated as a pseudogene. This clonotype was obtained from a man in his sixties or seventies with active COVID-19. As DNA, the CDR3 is TGTGCCAGCAGCAAACAAAGCGGGGGCTACAATGAGCAGTTCTTC. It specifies CASSKQSGGYNEQFF.